The rows below give T cell receptor beta chains drawn from one sample of a study of cytomegalovirus exposure and HLA in healthy donors. Assay used: immunoSEQ multiplex PCR; TCRdb lists only in-frame clones, some missing. The repertoire includes some 100,000 clones, roughly 80% of them detected once, and less than 9.5% sits in the top ten. The sequencing input was PBMCs. The receptors here all came from a woman between 50 and 59 years old in good health and CMV-seropositive. The CDR3 runs from the conserved cysteine through the conserved F or W. Each record gives: D gene, V gene, clone size, J gene, CDR3 DNA, CDR3 protein. D genes are given only for firm matches. Size values are once, few and many counts, or a class for expanded clones, and some rows have none.

>-|TRBV11-2|-|TRBJ2-7
TGTGCCAGCAGCCCCCCTGGGACTCTCTCCTACGAGCAGTACTTC
CASSPPGTLSYEQYF
>TRBD2|TRBV5-1|-|TRBJ2-1
TGCGCCAGCAGCTGGACTAGCGGGGGGAATGAGCAGTTCTTC
CASSWTSGGNEQFF
>-|TRBV7-3|-|TRBJ2-7
TGTGCCAGCAGCTTAAACGCAGGGAGGAACGAGCAGTACTTC
CASSLNAGRNEQYF
>-|TRBV19|-|TRBJ2-2
TGTGCCAGTAGTATAATGGGAGGGGGCACCGGGGAGCTGTTTTTT
CASSIMGGGTGELFF
>-|TRBV6-6|-|TRBJ2-7
TGTGCCAGCAGTCCCCAAAGTCCCGCCCTCGGCTACGAGCAGTACTTC
CASSPQSPALGYEQYF
>-|TRBV18|few|TRBJ2-7
TGTGCCAGCTCCGGACTGCGCTCCTACGAGCAGTACTTC
CASSGLRSYEQYF
>TRBD1|TRBV11-2|-|TRBJ1-1
TGTGCCAGCAGCTTAGATACACGACAGGGGAAAAACACTGAAGCTTTCTTT
CASSLDTRQGKNTEAFF
>TRBD2|TRBV7-6|-|TRBJ2-7
TGTGCCAGCAGCTTAGGGACTAGCGGGACGGAGCAGTACTTC
CASSLGTSGTEQYF
>TRBD2|TRBV2|-|TRBJ2-5
TGTGCCAGCAGTGATGGGGGGGAGGGAGAGACCCAGTACTTC
CASSDGGEGETQYF
>TRBD1|TRBV7-2|few|TRBJ1-5
TGTGCCAGCAGCTTAAGGGACAGGGGGCCGCAGCCCCAGCATTTT
CASSLRDRGPQPQHF
>-|TRBV18|-|TRBJ1-6
TGTGCCAGCTCACCCGTTAGAGATTCACCCCTCCACTTT
CASSPVRDSPLHF
>TRBD1|TRBV7-9|-|TRBJ2-5
TGTGCCAGCAGACCCCCGGGACAGGGGTCAGAGACCCAGTACTTC
CASRPPGQGSETQYF
>-|TRBV6-4|-|TRBJ1-5
TGTACATACACCAGAACGAGCAATCAGCCCCAGCATTTT
CTYTRTSNQPQHF
>-|TRBV20-1|-|TRBJ2-7
TGCAGTGCGCCGGCAGCAGGGCGTCGGTACTTC
CSAPAAGRRYF
>-|TRBV6-4|-|TRBJ2-6
TGTGCCAGCAGTGTAGAAGGGTCTGGGGCCAACGGCCTGACTTTC
CASSVEGSGANGLTF
>TRBD1|TRBV10-2|-|TRBJ1-2
TGCGCCAGCAGTCTCGGACAGGTCTATGGCTACACCTTC
CASSLGQVYGYTF
>TRBD1|TRBV2|-|TRBJ2-4
TGTGCCAGCAGTGGGGACAGGGTGCAAAACATTCAGTACTTC
CASSGDRVQNIQYF
>-|TRBV6-5|-|TRBJ1-2
TGTGCCAGCAGCCGGGGCAGCGGGAACTATGGCTACACCTTC
CASSRGSGNYGYTF
>-|TRBV18|few|TRBJ1-1
TGTGCCAGCTCGACGGGGAACACTGAAGCTTTCTTT
CASSTGNTEAFF
>TRBD1|TRBV5-1|few|TRBJ1-2
TGCGCCAGCAGCCAGGGCGGGCAGGGGGCCGCCTATGGCTACACCTTC
CASSQGGQGAAYGYTF
>-|TRBV18|-|TRBJ2-7
TGTGCCAGCTCGCCGGGCGGGATCTCCTACGAGCAGTACTTC
CASSPGGISYEQYF
>-|TRBV6-5|few|TRBJ1-3
TGTGCCAGCAGCCGGGTGGTCTCTGGAAACACCATATATTTT
CASSRVVSGNTIYF
>-|TRBV27|-|TRBJ1-2
TGTGCCAGCAGTTCCCGACAGGCGGGCTATGGCTACACCTTC
CASSSRQAGYGYTF
>-|TRBV5-1|once|TRBJ2-7
TGCGCCAGCAGCTTGGGGTCAGTCTCCTACGAGCAGTACTTC
CASSLGSVSYEQYF
>-|TRBV4-1|-|TRBJ1-5
TGCGCCAGCAGCCAAGAAGGGGGGGCCAAGAGCAATCAGCCCCAGCATTTT
CASSQEGGAKSNQPQHF
>TRBD1|TRBV9|few|TRBJ2-7
TGTGCCAGCAGCGTAGGCCGGGACAGGGGCTACGAGCAGTACTTC
CASSVGRDRGYEQYF
>TRBD1|TRBV9|-|TRBJ2-2
TGTGCCAGCAGCCCCAGGACAGGGAAAACCGGGGAGCTGTTTTTT
CASSPRTGKTGELFF
>TRBD2|TRBV27|-|TRBJ2-7
TGTGCCAGCAGCCTCTATCCGGGGGGGTTTTACGAGCAGTACTTC
CASSLYPGGFYEQYF
>TRBD1|TRBV5-1|-|TRBJ1-6
TGCGTCAGCAGAGGACAGGGGGACTCACCCCTCCACTTT
CVSRGQGDSPLHF
>-|TRBV9|-|TRBJ1-1
TGTGCCAGCAGCGTAGTGAGCATGAACACTGAAGCTTTCTTT
CASSVVSMNTEAFF
>-|TRBV11-2|-|TRBJ1-1
TGTGCCAGCAGCTTAGGTTCGGGCACTGAAGCTTTCTTT
CASSLGSGTEAFF
>TRBD1|TRBV25-1|-|TRBJ2-3
TGTGCCAGCAGTGAGCCGACAGGGGGCAGGGGCACAGATACGCAGTATTTT
CASSEPTGGRGTDTQYF
>-|TRBV5-8|-|TRBJ1-1
TGTGCCAGCAGCTTTCTCAGGGTAGACACTGAAGCTTTCTTT
CASSFLRVDTEAFF
>-|TRBV19|few|TRBJ1-3
TGTGCCAGTCGCCAGGTCCGAAAGTGGGACACCATATATTTT
CASRQVRKWDTIYF
>-|TRBV19|few|TRBJ1-1
TGTGCCAGTATCGGGGGGACTGAAGCTTTCTTT
CASIGGTEAFF
>TRBD1|TRBV27|-|TRBJ2-7
TGTGCCAGCGGTTTAGGGACAGGGGGTTACGAGCAGTACTTC
CASGLGTGGYEQYF
>-|TRBV11-2|-|TRBJ2-6
TGTGCCAGCAGCTTTACAGGTTCTCCTGGGGCCAACGTCCTGACTTTC
CASSFTGSPGANVLTF
>-|TRBV4-3|-|TRBJ2-1
TGCGCCAGCAGCCATGGTCAACTTTACAATGAGCAGTTCTTC
CASSHGQLYNEQFF
>TRBD1|TRBV6-1|-|TRBJ1-3
TGTGCCAGCAGTGGACAGGGAGGAATAGTCAACACCATATATTTT
CASSGQGGIVNTIYF
>-|TRBV11-3|once|TRBJ2-7
TGTGCCAGCAGCTTCAGGCCAGAAGAGCAGTACTTC
CASSFRPEEQYF
>-|TRBV5-4|-|TRBJ2-7
TGTGCAGCGGGGGGACAGGGGTCCTACGAGCAGTACTTC
CAAGGQGSYEQYF
>TRBD1|TRBV11-2|-|TRBJ1-2
TGTGCCAGCAGCTTAGAATCTAAGGTAGGACAGGGGGTGGGTAACTATGGCTACACCTTC
CASSLESKVGQGVGNYGYTF